The T cell receptor beta chain under discussion was sequenced for a study of identical twins. Study-level points and caveats: The abundant beta clonotypes from cord blood had fewer insertions, and memory repertoires had none of this.

This clonotype came up many times. Its antigen is still unknown. TCRdb re-called the 5' RACE reads with MiXCR, one entry per CDR3 protein. This sample has 470,000 or so distinct CDR3 sequences, with approximately 24% found just once. Between the trimmed V and J ends, which lost 3 bases and 4 bases, there was a span of 9 bases. The CDR3 has 13 amino acids. The sample was also linked to a second study, of T cells expressing NK-cell markers.

The TCR comes from a woman younger than 35 in good health. V usage is TRBV12-3 or TRBV12-4 and J usage is TRBJ1-2; the D is unclear. The material sequenced was CD4+ T cells sorted from blood. CDR3 sequence reads: CASSLRVSYGYTF. CDR3 coding DNA: TGTGCCAGCAGTTTGAGGGTTTCCTATGGCTACACCTTC.